The rows below give T cell receptor beta chains drawn from one sample of a study of a mutant IDH1 vaccine in newly diagnosed glioma. These receptors lack a known antigen. Some clones are missing from TCRdb's copy, which holds only in-frame ones; the method was immunoSEQ multiplex PCR. The data contain about 54,000 clones, around four fifths of them singletons. Sequences were derived from PBMCs, sampled from a glioma patient whose treatment included an IDH1 peptide vaccine. All receptors come from a woman aged 45-65 years with glioma. CDR3s include the opening cysteine and the closing phenylalanine or tryptophan. A D gene is named only where the DNA matches it firmly. Where a row states a size, it is once, few, many or the class of an expanded clone; other rows omit it.

j_call cdr3_length d_call v_call clone_size cdr3_nt cdr3_aa
TRBJ1-5 15 TRBD1 TRBV28 - TGTGCCAGCACCAAGGGGACAGACCTCAATCAGCCCCAGCATTTT CASTKGTDLNQPQHF
TRBJ2-6 17 - TRBV4-2 - TGTGCCAGCAGCTCCTACGCGGACCGCTCTGGGGCCAACGTCCTGACTTTC CASSSYADRSGANVLTF
TRBJ1-5 13 - TRBV30 few TGTGCCTGGGGGCTAGGGCCCGATCAGCCCCAGCATTTT CAWGLGPDQPQHF
TRBJ2-2 15 TRBD2 TRBV2 - TGTGCCAGCGGGGGGAGAGGGAGGGACACCGGGGAGCTGTTTTTT CASGGRGRDTGELFF
TRBJ1-2 12 TRBD1 TRBV29-1 - TGCAGCGTTAGGGACAGGGGCTATGGCTACACCTTC CSVRDRGYGYTF
TRBJ1-2 13 - TRBV5-5 - TGTGCCAGCAGCTTGGGGCGGGAAGGTGGCTACACCTTC CASSLGREGGYTF
TRBJ2-4 16 TRBD2 TRBV7-2 - TGTGCCAGCAGCTTACAGAGCGGGGGATCTAAAAACATTCAGTACTTC CASSLQSGGSKNIQYF
TRBJ1-2 13 - TRBV30 - TGTGCCTGGGGCCCCGGAGGTAACTATGGCTACACCTTC CAWGPGGNYGYTF
TRBJ2-2 16 TRBD2 TRBV9 - TGTGCCAGCAGCGGGTCGGCGGGGGGGCGGACCGGGGAGCTGTTTTTT CASSGSAGGRTGELFF
TRBJ2-3 15 - TRBV27 - TGTGCCAGCAGCCCGAACCGGGAGTCCACAGATACGCAGTATTTT CASSPNRESTDTQYF
TRBJ2-1 17 TRBD2 TRBV7-2 - TGTGCCAGCAGCCAACTAGCGGGGGCGAGCTCCTACAATGAGCAGTTCTTC CASSQLAGASSYNEQFF
TRBJ2-5 15 TRBD1 TRBV6-1 - TGTGCCAGCAGTAGCCGGGACAGGGGGCAAGAGACCCAGTACTTC CASSSRDRGQETQYF
TRBJ1-4 16 - TRBV7-8 - TGTGCCAGCAGCCCGGATAGACGACTAACTAATGAAAAACTGTTTTTT CASSPDRRLTNEKLFF
TRBJ2-5 15 TRBD2 TRBV5-1 - TGCGCCAGCAGCTCCACAGCGGGGGGTCCGGAGACCCAGTACTTC CASSSTAGGPETQYF
TRBJ2-1 16 TRBD2 TRBV5-1 once TGCGCCAGCAGCTTGAAAGTGCGGGGGGGCCCGGGTGAGCAGTTCTTC CASSLKVRGGPGEQFF
TRBJ2-2 14 - TRBV19 few TGTGCCAGTAGATCAGATACGAACACCGGGGAGCTGTTTTTT CASRSDTNTGELFF
TRBJ2-2 13 - TRBV6-1 - TGTGCCAGCAGTTGGCTTAGTACCGGGGAGCTGTTTTTT CASSWLSTGELFF
TRBJ2-2 11 - TRBV30 - TGTGCCTGGAGTCCTACGCGGGAGCTGTTTTTT CAWSPTRELFF
TRBJ2-7 16 TRBD1 TRBV15 - TGTGCCACCAGCAGGGACCCCGGGACAGCCTCCTACGAGCAGTACTTC CATSRDPGTASYEQYF
TRBJ2-1 15 - TRBV6-5 - TGTGCCAGCAGTCGGACAGCAGGCTCCTACAATGAGCAGTTCTTC CASSRTAGSYNEQFF
TRBJ2-1 18 TRBD2 TRBV9 once TGTGCCAGCAGCGCGGGACTAGCGGGGGGTTTACAATCAGGCGAGCAGTTCTTC CASSAGLAGGLQSGEQFF
TRBJ1-1 13 - TRBV14 - TGTGCCAGCAGCCCAAGTATGAACACTGAAGCTTTCTTT CASSPSMNTEAFF
TRBJ1-2 14 - TRBV9 - TGTGCCAGCAGCCCCCGGGGGGGATCGGGGGGCTACACCTTC CASSPRGGSGGYTF
TRBJ1-3 18 - TRBV5-1 once TGCGCCAGCAGCCCGGACGGTAGGACAGCTACCTCTGGAAACACCATATATTTT CASSPDGRTATSGNTIYF
TRBJ1-2 12 - TRBV2 - TGTGCCGTTCGCCTGGGGGGATCCGGCTACACCTTC CAVRLGGSGYTF
TRBJ2-1 15 TRBD1 TRBV19 - TGTGCCAGTAGCTTCGGGGACAGGGGTCGCGATGAGCAGTTCTTC CASSFGDRGRDEQFF
TRBJ1-6 13 - TRBV2 - TGTGCCAGCAGTGCAGGGATATCGTCACCCCTCCACTTT CASSAGISSPLHF
TRBJ2-3 16 TRBD2 TRBV7-8 - TGTGCCAGCAGCTTATTAGCGGGGGGGCGGGCAGATACGCAGTATTTT CASSLLAGGRADTQYF
TRBJ1-2 13 - TRBV5-1 - TGCGCCAGCAGCCTACAGGGTTACTATGGCTACACCTTC CASSLQGYYGYTF
TRBJ1-2 11 - TRBV27 - TGTGCCAGCGGCCTTAACTATGGCTACACCTTC CASGLNYGYTF
TRBJ2-3 15 TRBD2 TRBV4-1 - TGCGCCAGCAGCCGAACTAGCGGGGGCACAGATACGCAGTATTTT CASSRTSGGTDTQYF